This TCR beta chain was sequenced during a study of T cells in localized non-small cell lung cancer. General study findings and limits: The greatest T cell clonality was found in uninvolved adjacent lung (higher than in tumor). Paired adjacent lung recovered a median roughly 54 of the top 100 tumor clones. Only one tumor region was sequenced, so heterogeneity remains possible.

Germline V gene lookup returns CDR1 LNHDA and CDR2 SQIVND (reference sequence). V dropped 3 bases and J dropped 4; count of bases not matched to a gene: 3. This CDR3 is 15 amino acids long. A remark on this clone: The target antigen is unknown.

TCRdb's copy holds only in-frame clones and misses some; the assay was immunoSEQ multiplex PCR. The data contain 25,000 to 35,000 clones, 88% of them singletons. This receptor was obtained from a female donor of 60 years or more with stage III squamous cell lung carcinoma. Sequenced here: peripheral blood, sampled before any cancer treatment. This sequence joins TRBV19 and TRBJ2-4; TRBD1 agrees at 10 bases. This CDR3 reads CASSMDRGFKNIQYF. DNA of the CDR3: TGTGCCAGTAGTATGGACAGGGGGTTTAAAAACATTCAGTACTTC.